What follows describes a single TCR beta chain. This entry belongs to a study of blood T cell repertoires in COVID-19. CDR3 length: 14 residues. The germline CDR1 and CDR2 sequences are LNHDA and SQIVND (reference sequence). V gave up 3 bases and J gave up 5 bases, with 13 bases separating them. Libraries were prepared by immunoSEQ multiplex PCR; TCRdb keeps only in-frame clonotypes and omits some of them. This sample has roughly 100,000 clones; around 84% occur once, and the top ten carry roughly 29%. The V call is TRBV19, the J call TRBJ2-5; D may be TRBD1 (6 bases). The sequence came from a man aged 55 to 70 with acute or convalescent COVID-19. The material sequenced was peripheral blood. The DNA for the CDR3 is TGTGCCAGTAGTATGTCAGGGGCCGGGGAGACCCAGTACTTC. This translates into CASSMSGAGETQYF.